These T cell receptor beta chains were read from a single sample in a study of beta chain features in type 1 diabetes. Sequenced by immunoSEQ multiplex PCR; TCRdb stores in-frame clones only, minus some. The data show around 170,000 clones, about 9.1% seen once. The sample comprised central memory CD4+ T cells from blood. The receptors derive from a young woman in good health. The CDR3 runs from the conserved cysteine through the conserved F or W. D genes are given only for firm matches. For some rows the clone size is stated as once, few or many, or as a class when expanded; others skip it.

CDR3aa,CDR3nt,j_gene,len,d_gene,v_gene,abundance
CASSPGQGLSNEKLFF,TGTGCCAGCAGCCCCGGACAGGGGTTGTCTAATGAAAAACTGTTTTTT,TRBJ1-4,16,TRBD1,TRBV7-2,few
CASSQGTGSSGYTF,TGCGCCAGCAGCCAAGGAACAGGCTCGTCTGGCTACACCTTC,TRBJ1-2,14,-,TRBV7-3,-
CASSYTPGQGTEAFF,TGTGCCAGCAGTTATACACCCGGACAGGGCACTGAAGCTTTCTTT,TRBJ1-1,15,TRBD1,TRBV6-6,-
CASSRDYSGANVLTF,TGTGCCAGCAGTCGAGACTACTCTGGGGCCAACGTCCTGACTTTC,TRBJ2-6,15,-,TRBV6-5,few
CSVGYGQGAWTDTQYF,TGCAGCGTTGGGTATGGGCAGGGGGCATGGACAGATACGCAGTATTTT,TRBJ2-3,16,TRBD1,TRBV29-1,few
CASSVEGFPSSPLHF,TGTGCCAGCAGCGTAGAGGGGTTCCCCTCTTCACCCCTCCACTTT,TRBJ1-6,15,-,TRBV9,few
CASSERLGTDTQYF,TGTGCCAGCAGTGAACGGTTGGGCACAGATACGCAGTATTTT,TRBJ2-3,14,-,TRBV6-1,-
CASSGQKDSYEQYF,TGTGCCAGCAGTGGGCAAAAAGACAGCTACGAGCAGTACTTC,TRBJ2-7,14,-,TRBV2,few
CAWSGENTIYF,TGTGCCTGGAGTGGGGAGAACACCATATATTTT,TRBJ1-3,11,-,TRBV30,-
CASSQASGQGYEQYF,TGCGCCAGCAGCCAAGCGTCTGGGCAGGGCTACGAGCAGTACTTC,TRBJ2-7,15,-,TRBV4-1,-
CASSADRTSYEQYF,TGTGCCAGCAGCGCCGACAGGACTTCCTACGAGCAGTACTTC,TRBJ2-7,14,-,TRBV7-2,-
CASSLGPGPDTGELFF,TGCGCCAGCAGCTTGGGCCCAGGCCCGGACACCGGGGAGCTGTTTTTT,TRBJ2-2,16,-,TRBV5-1,few
CASSQGQGGYEQYF,TGTGCCAGCAGCCAAGGACAGGGAGGGTACGAGCAGTACTTC,TRBJ2-7,14,-,TRBV7-9,-
CAIREREGSNEQFF,TGTGCCATCAGAGAGCGGGAGGGTTCGAATGAGCAGTTCTTC,TRBJ2-1,14,TRBD2,TRBV10-3,few
CASSLPSSTVQFF,TGTGCCAGCAGCTTACCCAGTTCGACAGTGCAGTTCTTC,TRBJ2-1,13,-,TRBV7-8,few
CASSFQGATEAFF,TGTGCCAGCAGTTTCCAGGGGGCCACTGAAGCTTTCTTT,TRBJ1-1,13,TRBD1,TRBV28,few
CSVEQGYQETQYF,TGCAGCGTTGAACAGGGATATCAAGAGACCCAGTACTTC,TRBJ2-5,13,-,TRBV29-1,-
CSAQRVDTQYF,TGCAGTGCCCAGAGGGTGGATACGCAGTATTTT,TRBJ2-3,11,-,TRBV20-1,-
CASSLAPDSTYEQYF,TGTGCCAGCAGTCTCGCCCCCGACTCCACCTACGAGCAGTACTTC,TRBJ2-7,15,-,TRBV5-4,few
CASSLGSGAITGKLFF,TGCGCCAGCAGCTTGGGTAGCGGGGCCATCACCGGGAAGCTGTTTTTT,TRBJ2-2,16,TRBD2,TRBV5-1,-
CASTHGTGVDQPQHF,TGCGCCAGCACCCATGGGACAGGGGTGGATCAGCCCCAGCATTTT,TRBJ1-5,15,TRBD1,TRBV23-1,many
CASSLFPDRNYGYTF,TGCGCCAGCAGCTTATTTCCAGACAGGAACTATGGCTACACCTTC,TRBJ1-2,15,-,TRBV5-1,-
CASTSGPYNEQFF,TGTGCCAGCACCAGCGGACCCTACAATGAGCAGTTCTTC,TRBJ2-1,13,-,TRBV11-3,-
CASIPPPGQGVHTEAFF,TGTGCCAGCATTCCCCCACCGGGACAGGGTGTTCACACTGAAGCTTTCTTT,TRBJ1-1,17,TRBD1,TRBV5-4,-
CASSLNRAADTQYF,TGCGCCAGCAGCTTGAACAGGGCCGCAGATACGCAGTATTTT,TRBJ2-3,14,-,TRBV5-1,-
CASSGETDTQYF,TGTGCCAGCTCAGGGGAGACAGATACGCAGTATTTT,TRBJ2-3,12,-,TRBV18,few
CAWNLAGGEQFF,TGTGCCTGGAATTTAGCGGGGGGTGAGCAGTTCTTC,TRBJ2-1,12,TRBD2,TRBV30,-
CASQGQGAGSYEQYF,TGTGCCAGCCAGGGGCAGGGCGCGGGCTCCTACGAGCAGTACTTC,TRBJ2-7,15,-,TRBV25-1,-
CASSQDGSRNTEAFF,TGTGCCAGCAGCCAAGATGGTTCGCGGAACACTGAAGCTTTCTTT,TRBJ1-1,15,-,TRBV4-2,few
CASSVGQGAFIKQYF,TGTGCCAGCAGCGTAGGGCAGGGGGCCTTCATCAAGCAGTACTTC,TRBJ2-7,15,TRBD1,TRBV9,few
CSVRDRGTEAFF,TGCAGCGTCCGGGACAGGGGCACTGAAGCTTTCTTT,TRBJ1-1,12,TRBD1,TRBV29-1,few
CASSAGLAVNTQYF,TGTGCCAGCAGTGCGGGACTAGCGGTGAATACGCAGTATTTT,TRBJ2-3,14,TRBD2,TRBV25-1,-
CASTHRGPVYEQYF,TGTGCCAGCACCCACAGGGGGCCAGTCTACGAGCAGTACTTC,TRBJ2-7,14,TRBD1,TRBV2,-
CASSFRGSSYEQYF,TGTGCCAGCAGCTTCAGGGGTAGCTCCTACGAGCAGTACTTC,TRBJ2-7,14,-,TRBV7-9,many
CSALRYGAGAEQYF,TGCAGCGCCCTGCGGTATGGGGCAGGAGCCGAGCAGTACTTC,TRBJ2-7,14,-,TRBV29-1,many
CASSLVAREGDEQYF,TGTGCCAGCAGCTTAGTGGCGCGGGAGGGCGACGAGCAGTACTTC,TRBJ2-7,15,TRBD2,TRBV7-9,-
CASSLQAGGATGELFF,TGTGCCAGCAGCTTACAGGCGGGGGGCGCCACCGGGGAGCTGTTTTTT,TRBJ2-2,16,TRBD2,TRBV7-9,-
CASSRGTTGEAFF,TGCGCCAGCAGCCGCGGGACTACTGGTGAAGCTTTCTTT,TRBJ1-1,13,-,TRBV4-3,many
CASSPSSSGSYNEQFF,TGTGCCAGCAGCCCGTCGTCTAGCGGCTCCTACAATGAGCAGTTCTTC,TRBJ2-1,16,TRBD2,TRBV7-3,few
CASSGPGQGHSNYGYTF,TGTGCCAGCAGCGGACCGGGACAGGGGCATTCTAACTATGGCTACACCTTC,TRBJ1-2,17,TRBD1,TRBV5-4,-
CATGSGGEQFF,TGTGCCACTGGATCAGGGGGGGAGCAGTTCTTC,TRBJ2-1,11,-,TRBV10-3,few
CASGLGQGSETQYF,TGTGCTAGTGGTTTGGGACAGGGGTCAGAGACCCAGTACTTC,TRBJ2-5,14,TRBD1,TRBV12-5,few
CASSPRLAGGSYEQYF,TGTGCCAGCAGCCCTCGACTAGCGGGGGGGTCGTACGAGCAGTACTTC,TRBJ2-7,16,TRBD2,TRBV7-2,-
CASSQYSGRNTEAFF,TGTGCCAGCAGCCAATATTCGGGTCGGAACACTGAAGCTTTCTTT,TRBJ1-1,15,-,TRBV4-2,-
CATTDKSGANEKLFF,TGTGCCACCACCGATAAGTCAGGGGCTAATGAAAAACTGTTTTTT,TRBJ1-4,15,-,TRBV15,few
CASSANRDGYTF,TGTGCCAGCAGCGCCAACAGGGACGGCTACACCTTC,TRBJ1-2,12,-,TRBV13,few
CASSAYFGQGGQETQYF,TGTGCCAGCAGCGCTTACTTCGGACAGGGGGGGCAAGAGACCCAGTACTTC,TRBJ2-5,17,TRBD1,TRBV9,-
CASSSRGGLGAYNEQFF,TGTGCCAGCAGCTCCCGAGGGGGACTAGGAGCCTACAATGAGCAGTTCTTC,TRBJ2-1,17,TRBD2,TRBV13,-
CASRSSRRVSEQYF,TGTGCCAGCCGGTCCTCCCGTCGAGTATCCGAGCAGTACTTC,TRBJ2-7,14,-,TRBV6-1,-
CASRLRGHSYGYTF,TGTGCCAGCAGACTCAGGGGGCACAGCTATGGCTACACCTTC,TRBJ1-2,14,TRBD1,TRBV6-1,-
CASSSSDEQFF,TGTGCCAGCAGTTCGAGCGATGAGCAGTTCTTC,TRBJ2-1,11,-,TRBV6-6,-
CASSFRQVGADTQYF,TGTGCCAGCAGCTTCCGACAGGTTGGCGCAGATACGCAGTATTTT,TRBJ2-3,15,-,TRBV5-5,few
CASSQGQGLRTEAFF,TGTGCCAGCAGCCAAGGACAGGGGTTGAGGACTGAAGCTTTCTTT,TRBJ1-1,15,TRBD1,TRBV4-2,-
CSALLYEQYF,TGCAGTGCCCTCCTCTACGAGCAGTACTTC,TRBJ2-7,10,-,TRBV20-1,-
CASKGRQGSYNEQFF,TGTGCCAGCAAAGGTCGGCAGGGCTCCTACAATGAGCAGTTCTTC,TRBJ2-1,15,-,TRBV2,-
CASSDGQLRSPLHF,TGCGCCAGCAGCGATGGACAGCTGCGGTCACCCCTCCACTTT,TRBJ1-6,14,-,TRBV5-1,-
CASGPGGPQETQYF,TGTGCCAGCGGGCCAGGGGGACCCCAAGAGACCCAGTACTTC,TRBJ2-5,14,TRBD1,TRBV19,few
CASRASGGYEQYF,TGTGCCAGCAGAGCTAGCGGGGGCTACGAGCAGTACTTC,TRBJ2-7,13,TRBD2,TRBV27,-
CASSYVTGSLNGYTF,TGTGCCAGCAGTTACGTGACAGGGAGCTTAAATGGCTACACCTTC,TRBJ1-2,15,TRBD1,TRBV6-5,-